Included here is one TCR beta chain sequence, with context. Its antigen is still unknown. Trimming took 5 bases from V and 12 from J; bases not matched to a gene: 6. The CDR3 extends over 11 amino acids. Germline V gene lookup returns CDR1 MDHEN and CDR2 SYDVKM. The record originates from a study of post-analysis software for immune sequencing data. Whole-study context: Several disease courses (relapsing-remitting, secondary progressive and progressive-relapsing) of multiple sclerosis were included.

Each TCR beta cDNA library carried unique molecular identifiers. Input amounts of about 0.95 to 11 million T cells were used. These gave about 500,000 cDNA molecules, so each molecule approximated one T cell. TCRdb ran MiXCR on the PCR reads and lists one entry per CDR3 protein. The data show 380,000 or so distinct CDR3 sequences, 30% to 45% seen once. Study-level findings and limits: Under the F measure, samples that were prepared in one batch clustered strongly together. Significantly lower normalized Chao1 diversity was found in patients with multiple sclerosis relative to controls. In patients, TRBV5-6, TRBV5-1 and TRBV20-1 belonged to several TRBV segments found more frequently than in controls.

The chain employs TRBV28 and TRBJ2-5, with 7 bases identical to TRBD1. Sequencing input: blood. The receptor comes from a girl between 5 and 17 years old with multiple sclerosis. CDR3 DNA sequence: TGTGCCAGCAGTAGACAGGGTTGGGAGTACTTC. It encodes CASSRQGWEYF.